Listed here are 10 T cell receptor beta chains from one sample, sequenced in a study of molecular identifiers for immune sequencing clone quantification. Via MiXCR, TCRdb re-called the PCR reads, giving one row per CDR3 protein. The table records fewer than 350,000 distinct CDR3 sequences, around 21% of them present only once. Sequenced sample: naive CD8+ T cells from blood, with Jurkat cell RNA spiked in. Subset indicated: FACS-sorted CD8+CD4-CCR7+CD45RA+ naive T cells. The receptors come from a human donor in good health. Some libraries in this study had Jurkat cell RNA spiked in.

The table lists this clonotype with many counts. V usage is TRBV30 and J usage is TRBJ2-5, with 7 bases lining up with TRBD1. This CDR3 spans 15 amino acids. With 3 bases clipped from V and 2 bases from J, the junction kept 9 bases outside the gene matches. Germline CDR1 and CDR2: GTSNPN and SVGIG (reference sequence). The CDR3 spells CAWSPTGTVQETQYF. In DNA, the CDR3 is TGTGCCTGGAGCCCAACGGGGACAGTTCAAGAGACCCAGTACTTC.

This clonotype was detected many times. The chain couples TRBV7-8 to TRBJ1-1, with D possibly being TRBD1 (6 bases). This CDR3 has 14 amino acids. The germline V gene encodes CDR1 SGHVS and CDR2 FQNEAQ. Trimming pared 5 bases from V and 3 bases from J, leaving 13 bases between. In DNA, the CDR3 is TGTGCCAGCAGCCTGGGGGGCCTGGACACTGAAGCTTTCTTT. It translates to CASSLGGLDTEAFF.

This clonotype was seen at least ten times. V is TRBV19 and J is TRBJ1-5; 7 bases match TRBD1. The CDR3 is made up of 15 amino acids. The V gene end was trimmed by 1 base and the J gene end by 4 bases; junction bases not matched to a gene: 4. Germline V gene data show CDR1 as LNHDA and CDR2 as SQIVND (reference sequence). The CDR3 is CASSIASRGNQPQHF. In nucleotides, the CDR3 is TGTGCCAGTAGTATAGCTTCCAGGGGGAATCAGCCCCAGCATTTT. Complete variable domain (other parts from reference TRBV19 and TRBJ1-5): DGGITQSPKYLFRKEGQNVTLSCEQNLNHDAMYWYRQDPGQGLRLIYYSQIVNDFQKGDIAEGYSVSREKKESFPLTVTSAQKNPTAFYLCASSIASRGNQPQHFGDGTRLSIL.

To note about this clonotype: A much larger clone lies a single base off, so this may be a read error. The rearrangement uses TRBV12-5 and TRBJ2-3; D is possibly TRBD1 (7 bases). The CDR3 runs 15 residues. Trimming took 7 bases from V and 0 from J, leaving 14 bases between them. CDR1 is LGHNT, CDR2 FRNRAP, per germline. The CDR3 nucleotides read TGTGCTAGTGCCAGGGGGGAGACTAGCACAGATACGCAGTATTTT. Translating gives CASARGETSTDTQYF.

Concerning this clonotype itself: A much larger clone is a single base away; this may be a read error. V gene TRBV4-1 combines with J gene TRBJ2-7, with 7 bases that match TRBD1. Germline V gene sequence: CDR1 MGHRA, CDR2 YSYEKL. The CDR3 contains 15 residues. CDR3 nucleotides: TGCGCCTGCAGCCAAACGTGGGCAGGGGGCTACGAGCAGTACTTC. Amino acid sequence: CACSQTWAGGYEQYF.

In regard to this clonotype: With a much larger clone just one base away, this may be a read error. The J gene is TRBJ2-5, the V gene TRBV20-1; D perhaps matches TRBD2 (5 bases). The CDR3 is made up of 14 amino acids. V lost 7 bases, J lost 5 bases, and 20 bases lay in between. Germline CDR1 and CDR2: DFQATT and SNEGSKA (reference sequence). CDR3 sequence reads: CSGRSGGLAETQYF. CDR3 sequence (DNA): TGCAGTGGAAGATCTGGCGGGCTGGCGGAGACCCAGTACTTC.

With regard to this clonotype: A much larger clone lies a single base off, so this may be a read error. This chain links TRBV9 with TRBJ2-2; TRBD1 agrees at 10 bases. The germline V gene encodes CDR1 SGDLS and CDR2 YYNGEE. The CDR3 has 18 amino acids. Unmatched junction bases numbered 9, after V lost 4 bases and J lost 0 bases. CDR3 protein: CASSTGQGIAANTGELFF. DNA of the CDR3: TGTGCCAGCAGCACGGGACAGGGGATTGCCGCGAACACCGGGGAGCTGTTTTTT.

About this clonotype itself: One base away lies a much larger clone, so this may be a sequencing read error. This sequence joins TRBV29-1 and TRBJ2-5; D might be TRBD2 (5 bases). The germline V gene encodes CDR1 SQVTM and CDR2 ANQGSEA. The V end lost 4 bases, the J end lost 2 bases, and 17 bases lay between the germline ends. The CDR3 spans 15 residues. The CDR3 loop is CSVVLLEVGQETQYF. The CDR3 nucleotides are TGCAGCGTTGTGCTCCTGGAGGTGGGACAAGAGACCCAGTACTTC.

This clonotype was picked up many times. V is TRBV7-9 and J is TRBJ2-7; 8 nucleotides align to TRBD2. This CDR3 has 17 amino acids. Trimming at V came to 5 bases and at J to 0 bases, leaving 12 bases not matched to a gene. Germline CDR1 SEHNR, CDR2 FQNEAQ (reference sequence). The CDR3 reads CASSPLAEGPDSYEQYF. The CDR3 bases are TGTGCCAGCAGCCCACTAGCGGAGGGGCCAGACTCCTACGAGCAGTACTTC.

This clonotype was seen ten or more times. The chain has TRBV7-9 and TRBJ2-3; 7 bases fit TRBD1. The CDR3 is made up of 14 amino acids. With V trimmed by 1 base and J by 11 bases, 9 bases remained unmatched. Per germline, CDR1 SEHNR and CDR2 FQNEAQ (reference sequence). CDR3 amino acids: CASSLGWSGTEQYF. In DNA, the CDR3 is TGTGCCAGCAGCTTAGGGTGGTCCGGGACAGAGCAGTATTTT.